This T cell receptor (beta chain) was identified during a study of response to subunit inactivated influenza vaccine. General study points: After each seasonal influenza vaccination, few new T cells are recruited, the authors suggested.

TCRdb reanalysed the RT-PCR reads using MiXCR and keeps one entry per CDR3 protein. This sample yields just over 300,000 distinct CDR3 sequences, of which 20% to 25% are seen a single time; approximately 10% belongs to the top ten. CDR3 length equals 15 residues. V was pared by 2 bases and J by 5 bases, with 6 bases of the junction left unmatched. CDR1 and CDR2 from the germline V gene are SGHDT and YYEEEE. On this clonotype itself: What it binds is unknown.

The receptor was derived from a man between 50 and 69 years old who received an inactivated influenza vaccine. The rearrangement uses TRBV5-6 and TRBJ1-5; 8 bases line up with TRBD1. Source: PBMCs from blood, taken approximately 22 months after vaccination. The CDR3: CASSFGQGPHQPQHF. The CDR3 DNA is TGTGCCAGCAGCTTCGGACAGGGACCGCATCAGCCCCAGCATTTT.